The entry below describes one T cell receptor (beta chain). What it recognizes is unknown. The data derive from a study of T cell responses to AZD1222 COVID-19 vaccine. Points from the study as a whole: Clonal diversity was possibly underestimated, and white British individuals and females predominated among donors. Spike as a whole was targeted by vaccine-associated CD4 TCRs, dominant at 160-218 and 743-854.

Repertoires were generated with immunoSEQ multiplex PCR, while TCRdb's copy carries only in-frame clones and drops some. This sample has 95,000 to 150,000 clones, with more than 80% found just once. Specimen: peripheral blood, collected on day 0 of AZD1222 vaccination. This receptor was taken from an adult in good health.

For the CDR3, the DNA is TGTGCCAGCACCGGGGGCAGGTCTCTTAATCAGCCCCAGCATTTT. It encodes CASTGGRSLNQPQHF. The V and J genes are TRBV6-5 and TRBJ1-5; possible D gene TRBD1, 6 bases. CDR1 and CDR2 (germline): MNHEY, SVGAGI. This CDR3 contains 15 residues. Trimming left V 7 bases short and J 4 bases short, with 17 bases between.